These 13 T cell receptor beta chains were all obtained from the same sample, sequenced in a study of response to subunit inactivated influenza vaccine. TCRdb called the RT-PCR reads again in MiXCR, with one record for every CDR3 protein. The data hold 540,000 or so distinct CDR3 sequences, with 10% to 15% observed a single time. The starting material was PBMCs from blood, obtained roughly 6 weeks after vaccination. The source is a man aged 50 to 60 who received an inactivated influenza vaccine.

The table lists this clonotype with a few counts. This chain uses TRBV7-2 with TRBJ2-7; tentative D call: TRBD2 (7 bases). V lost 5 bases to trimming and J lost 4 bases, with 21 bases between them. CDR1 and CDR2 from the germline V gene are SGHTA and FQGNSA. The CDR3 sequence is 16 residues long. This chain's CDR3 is CASSPSLAEGEYEQYF. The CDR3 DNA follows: TGTGCCAGCAGCCCCTCCCTAGCGGAGGGGGAATACGAGCAGTACTTC.

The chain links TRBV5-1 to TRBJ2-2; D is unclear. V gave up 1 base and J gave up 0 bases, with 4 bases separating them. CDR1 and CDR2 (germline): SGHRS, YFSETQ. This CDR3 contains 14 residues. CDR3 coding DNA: TGCGCCAGCAGCTTGTCCACGAACACCGGGGAGCTGTTTTTT. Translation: CASSLSTNTGELFF.

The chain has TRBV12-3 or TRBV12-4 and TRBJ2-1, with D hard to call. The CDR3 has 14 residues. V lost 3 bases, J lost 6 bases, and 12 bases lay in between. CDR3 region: CASSLVLETNEQFF. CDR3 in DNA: TGTGCCAGCAGTTTGGTTCTAGAAACCAATGAGCAGTTCTTC.

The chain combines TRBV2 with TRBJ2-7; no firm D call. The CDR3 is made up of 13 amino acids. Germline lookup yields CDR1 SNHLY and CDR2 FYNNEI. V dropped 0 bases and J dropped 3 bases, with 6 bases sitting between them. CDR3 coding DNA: TGTGCCAGCAGTGAAGCCCCCCTCTACGAGCAGTACTTC. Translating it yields CASSEAPLYEQYF.

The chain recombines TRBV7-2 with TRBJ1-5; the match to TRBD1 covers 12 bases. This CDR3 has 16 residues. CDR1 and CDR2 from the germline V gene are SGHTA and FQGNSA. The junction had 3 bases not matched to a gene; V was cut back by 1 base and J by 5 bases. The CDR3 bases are TGTGCCAGCAGCTTAGGTGGGACAGGGGGCTATCAGCCCCAGCATTTT. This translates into CASSLGGTGGYQPQHF. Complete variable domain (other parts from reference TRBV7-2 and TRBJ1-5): GAGVSQSPSNKVTEKGKDVELRCDPISGHTALYWYRQSLGQGLEFLIYFQGNSAPDKSGLPSDRFSAERTGGSVSTLTIQRTQQEDSAVYLCASSLGGTGGYQPQHFGDGTRLSIL.

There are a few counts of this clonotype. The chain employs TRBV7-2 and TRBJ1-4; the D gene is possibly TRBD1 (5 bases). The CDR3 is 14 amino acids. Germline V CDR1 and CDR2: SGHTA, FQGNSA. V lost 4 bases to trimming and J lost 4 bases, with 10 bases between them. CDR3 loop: CASSYGDYNEKLFF. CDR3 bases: TGTGCCAGCAGCTACGGGGACTATAATGAAAAACTGTTTTTT.

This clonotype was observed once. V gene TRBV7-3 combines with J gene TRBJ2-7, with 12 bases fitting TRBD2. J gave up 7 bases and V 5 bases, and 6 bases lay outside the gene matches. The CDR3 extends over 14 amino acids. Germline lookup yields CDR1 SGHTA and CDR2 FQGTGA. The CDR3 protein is CASSRLAGVGEQYF. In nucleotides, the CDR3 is TGTGCCAGCAGCAGACTAGCGGGAGTAGGTGAGCAGTACTTC.

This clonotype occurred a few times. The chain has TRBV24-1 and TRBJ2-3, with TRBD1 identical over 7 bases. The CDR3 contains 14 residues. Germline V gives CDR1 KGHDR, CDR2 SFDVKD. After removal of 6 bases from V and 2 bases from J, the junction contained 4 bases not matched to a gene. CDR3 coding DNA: TGTGCCACCAGTACGGGACAGTACACAGATACGCAGTATTTT. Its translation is CATSTGQYTDTQYF.

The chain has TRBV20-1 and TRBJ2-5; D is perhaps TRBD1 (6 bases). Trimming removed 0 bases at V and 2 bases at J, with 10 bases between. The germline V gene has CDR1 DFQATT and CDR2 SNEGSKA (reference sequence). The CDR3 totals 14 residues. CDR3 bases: TGCAGTGCTAGAGATATTCAGGGGCAAGAGACCCAGTACTTC. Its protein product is CSARDIQGQETQYF.

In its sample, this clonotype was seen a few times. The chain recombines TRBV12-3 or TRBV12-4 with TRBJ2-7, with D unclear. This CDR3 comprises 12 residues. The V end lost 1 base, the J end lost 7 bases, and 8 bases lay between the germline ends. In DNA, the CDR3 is TGTGCCAGCAGTTTAGAAACGGGTGAGCAGTACTTC. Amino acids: CASSLETGEQYF.

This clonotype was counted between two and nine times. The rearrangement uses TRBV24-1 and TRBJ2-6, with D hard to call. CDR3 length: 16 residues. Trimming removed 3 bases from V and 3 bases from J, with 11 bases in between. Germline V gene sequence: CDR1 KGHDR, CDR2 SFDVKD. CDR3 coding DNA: TGTGCCACCAGTGATGCATGGGGTATTGGGGCCAACGTCCTGACTTTC. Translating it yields CATSDAWGIGANVLTF.

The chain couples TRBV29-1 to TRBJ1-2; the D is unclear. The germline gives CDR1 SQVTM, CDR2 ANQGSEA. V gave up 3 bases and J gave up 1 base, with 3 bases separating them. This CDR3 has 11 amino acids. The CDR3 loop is CSVEFNYGYTF. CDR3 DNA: TGCAGCGTTGAGTTTAACTATGGCTACACCTTC.

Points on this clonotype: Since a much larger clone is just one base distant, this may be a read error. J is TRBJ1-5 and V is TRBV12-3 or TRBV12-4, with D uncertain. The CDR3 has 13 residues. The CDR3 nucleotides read TGTGCCTGCAGTTTGGCAGGTTATCAGCCCCAGCATTTT. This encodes CACSLAGYQPQHF.